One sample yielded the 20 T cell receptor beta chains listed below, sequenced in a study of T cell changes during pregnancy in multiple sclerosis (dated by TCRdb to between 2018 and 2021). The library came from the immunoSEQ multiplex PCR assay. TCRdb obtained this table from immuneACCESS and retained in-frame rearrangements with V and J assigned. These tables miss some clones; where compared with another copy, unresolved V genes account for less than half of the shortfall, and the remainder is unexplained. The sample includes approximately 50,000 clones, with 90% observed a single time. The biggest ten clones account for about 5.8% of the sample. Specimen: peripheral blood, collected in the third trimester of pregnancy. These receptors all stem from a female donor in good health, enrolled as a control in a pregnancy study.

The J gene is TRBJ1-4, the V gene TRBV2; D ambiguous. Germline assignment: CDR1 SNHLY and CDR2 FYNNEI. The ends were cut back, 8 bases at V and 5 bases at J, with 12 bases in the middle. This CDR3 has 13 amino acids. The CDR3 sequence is CASGRELNEKLFF. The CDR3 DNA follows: TGTGCCAGCGGGAGGGAGTTGAATGAAAAACTGTTTTTT. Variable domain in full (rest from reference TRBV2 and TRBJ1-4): EPEVTQTPSHQVTQMGQEVILRCVPISNHLYFYWYRQILGQKVEFLVSFYNNEISEKSEIFDDQFSVERPDGSNFTLKIRSTKLEDSAMYFCASGRELNEKLFFGSGTQLSVL.

The CDR3 DNA follows: TGCGCCAGCAGCCAAGATGGGGCAGGGGACACAGATACGCAGTATTTT. This sequence encodes CASSQDGAGDTDTQYF. The chain has TRBV4-3 and TRBJ2-3; a weak D match, TRBD1 (6 bases). Germline values: CDR1 LGHNA, CDR2 YSLEER. Deletions cut 0 bases from V and 2 bases from J, with 12 bases between. The CDR3 consists of 16 residues.

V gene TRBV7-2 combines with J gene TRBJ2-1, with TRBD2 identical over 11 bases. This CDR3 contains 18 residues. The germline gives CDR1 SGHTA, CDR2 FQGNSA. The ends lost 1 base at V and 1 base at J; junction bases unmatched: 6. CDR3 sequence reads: CASSLVVTSGTSYNEQFF. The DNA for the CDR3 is TGTGCCAGCAGCTTAGTGGTGACTAGCGGGACATCCTACAATGAGCAGTTCTTC.

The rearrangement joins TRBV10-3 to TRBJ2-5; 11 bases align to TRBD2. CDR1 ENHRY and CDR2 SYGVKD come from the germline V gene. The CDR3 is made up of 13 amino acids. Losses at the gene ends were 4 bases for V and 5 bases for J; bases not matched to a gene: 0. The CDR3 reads CAISASGGETQYF. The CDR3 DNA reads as TGTGCCATCAGTGCTAGCGGGGGGGAGACCCAGTACTTC.

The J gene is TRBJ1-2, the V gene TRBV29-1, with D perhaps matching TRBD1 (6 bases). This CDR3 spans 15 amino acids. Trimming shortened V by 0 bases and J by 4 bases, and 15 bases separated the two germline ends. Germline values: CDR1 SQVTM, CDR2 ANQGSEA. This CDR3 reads CSVEDRGGQPYGYTF. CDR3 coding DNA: TGCAGCGTTGAAGATCGGGGGGGGCAGCCCTATGGCTACACCTTC.

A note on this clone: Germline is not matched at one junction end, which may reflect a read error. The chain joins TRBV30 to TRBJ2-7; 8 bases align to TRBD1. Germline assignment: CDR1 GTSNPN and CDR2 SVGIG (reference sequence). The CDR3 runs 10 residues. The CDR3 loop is CASGDRRLGF. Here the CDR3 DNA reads TGTGCCTCGGGGGACAGGCGCCTTGGCTTC.

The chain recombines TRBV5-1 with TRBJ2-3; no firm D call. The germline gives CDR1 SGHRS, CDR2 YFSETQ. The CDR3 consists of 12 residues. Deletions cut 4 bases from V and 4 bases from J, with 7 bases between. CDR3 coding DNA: TGCGCCAGCAGCCAAGAGTCAGATACGCAGTATTTT. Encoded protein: CASSQESDTQYF.

The CDR3 sequence: CASSTLFGDTQYF. CDR3 DNA: TGTGCCAGTAGTACCTTATTCGGAGATACGCAGTATTTT. V gene TRBV19 combines with J gene TRBJ2-3, with no clear D. The CDR3 covers 13 residues. In germline, CDR1 is LNHDA, CDR2 SQIVND (reference sequence). Deletions cut 4 bases from V and 5 bases from J, with 10 bases between.

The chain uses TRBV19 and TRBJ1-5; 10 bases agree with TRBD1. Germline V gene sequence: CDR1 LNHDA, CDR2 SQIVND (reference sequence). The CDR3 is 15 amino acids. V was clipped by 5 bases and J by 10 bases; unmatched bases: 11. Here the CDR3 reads CASSSRDRGGQPQHF. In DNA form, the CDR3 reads TGTGCCAGTAGTTCACGGGACAGGGGAGGACAACCCCAGCATTTT. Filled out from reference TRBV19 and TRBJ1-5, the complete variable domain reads DGGITQSPKYLFRKEGQNVTLSCEQNLNHDAMYWYRQDPGQGLRLIYYSQIVNDFQKGDIAEGYSVSREKKESFPLTVTSAQKNPTAFYLCASSSRDRGGQPQHFGDGTRLSIL.

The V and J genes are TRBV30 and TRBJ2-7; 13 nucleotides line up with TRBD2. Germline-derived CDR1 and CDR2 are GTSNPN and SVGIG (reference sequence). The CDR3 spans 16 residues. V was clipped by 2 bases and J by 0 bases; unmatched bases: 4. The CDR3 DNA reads TGTGCCTGGAGTAGATGGACTAGCGGGAGCTCCTACGAGCAGTACTTC. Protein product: CAWSRWTSGSSYEQYF.

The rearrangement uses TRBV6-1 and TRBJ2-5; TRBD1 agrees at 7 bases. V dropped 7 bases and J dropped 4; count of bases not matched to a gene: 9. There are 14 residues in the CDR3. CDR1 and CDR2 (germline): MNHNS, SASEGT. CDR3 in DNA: TGTGCCAGCAACCAAGGGGGCGGGCCAGAGACCCAGTACTTC. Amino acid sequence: CASNQGGGPETQYF.

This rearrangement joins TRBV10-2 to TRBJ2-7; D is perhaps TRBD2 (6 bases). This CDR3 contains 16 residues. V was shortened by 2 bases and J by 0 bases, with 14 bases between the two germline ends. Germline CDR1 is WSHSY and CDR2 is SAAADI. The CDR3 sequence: CASSEPSGRSSYEQYF. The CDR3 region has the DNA TGCGCCAGCAGTGAGCCCAGCGGGCGCAGCTCCTACGAGCAGTACTTC.

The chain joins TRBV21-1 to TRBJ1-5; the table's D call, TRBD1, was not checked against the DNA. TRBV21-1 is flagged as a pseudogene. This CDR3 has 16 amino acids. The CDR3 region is CASPGQGPYSNQPQHF. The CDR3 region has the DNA TGTGCCAGCCCGGGACAGGGCCCTTATAGCAATCAGCCCCAGCATTTT.

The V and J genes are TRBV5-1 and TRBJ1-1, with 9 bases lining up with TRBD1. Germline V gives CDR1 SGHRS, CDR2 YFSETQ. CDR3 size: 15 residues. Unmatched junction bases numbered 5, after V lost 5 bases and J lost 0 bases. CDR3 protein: CASSQGQGMNTEAFF. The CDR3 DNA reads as TGCGCCAGCAGTCAGGGACAGGGAATGAACACTGAAGCTTTCTTT.

The CDR3 spells CASSLAGGGISYEQYF. DNA of the CDR3: TGTGCCAGCAGCTTGGCCGGCGGAGGGATCTCCTACGAGCAGTACTTC. The rearrangement uses TRBV5-6 and TRBJ2-5, with TRBD2 as a possible D gene (6 bases). The J call is in doubt because the DNA end fits TRBJ2-7 better. Per the germline V gene, CDR1 is SGHDT and CDR2 is YYEEEE. The CDR3 is 16 residues long.

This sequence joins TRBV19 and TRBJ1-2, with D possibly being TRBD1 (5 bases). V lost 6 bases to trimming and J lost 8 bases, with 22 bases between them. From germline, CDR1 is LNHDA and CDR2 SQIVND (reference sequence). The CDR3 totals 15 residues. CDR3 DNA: TGTGCCAGTAGCCCCACGGGCCGGGGGGATAGAGGCTACACCTTC. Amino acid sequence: CASSPTGRGDRGYTF.

CDR3: CASSTGNYGYTF. CDR3 DNA: TGTGCCAGCAGCACGGGAAACTATGGCTACACCTTC. The chain carries TRBV9 and TRBJ1-2; D is unclear. The V gene lost 4 bases and the J gene lost 2 bases, with 6 bases spanning the gap. The length of the CDR3 is 12 residues. From germline, CDR1 is SGDLS and CDR2 YYNGEE.

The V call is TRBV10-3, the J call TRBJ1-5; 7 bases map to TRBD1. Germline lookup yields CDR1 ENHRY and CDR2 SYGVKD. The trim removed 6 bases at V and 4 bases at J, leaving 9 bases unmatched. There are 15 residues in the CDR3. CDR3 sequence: CAISLTGERNQPQHF. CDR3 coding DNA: TGTGCCATCAGCCTTACAGGGGAGAGAAATCAGCCCCAGCATTTT.

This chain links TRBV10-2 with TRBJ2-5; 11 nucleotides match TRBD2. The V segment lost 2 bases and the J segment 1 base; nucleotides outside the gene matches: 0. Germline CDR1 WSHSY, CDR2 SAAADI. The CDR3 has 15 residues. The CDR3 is CASSEGLAGQETQYF. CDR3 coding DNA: TGCGCCAGCAGTGAGGGACTAGCGGGCCAAGAGACCCAGTACTTC.

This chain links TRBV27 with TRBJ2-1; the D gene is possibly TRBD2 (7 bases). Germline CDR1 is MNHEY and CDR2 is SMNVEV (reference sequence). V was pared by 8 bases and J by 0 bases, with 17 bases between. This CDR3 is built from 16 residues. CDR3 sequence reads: CASGQRGGDSYNEQFF. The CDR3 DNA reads TGTGCCAGCGGCCAAAGGGGGGGGGACTCCTACAATGAGCAGTTCTTC.